A single sample gave rise to the 27 T cell receptor beta chains below, sequenced in a study of T-cell reconstitution after alpha-beta-depleted transplantation in children. Library preparation (for TCRbeta) was performed with unique molecular identifiers. MiXCR, applied by TCRdb to the PCR reads, yields one record per CDR3 protein. The table includes under 140,000 distinct CDR3 sequences, 10% detected once. This specimen consisted of PBMCs from the stem cell graft donor, obtained from the stem cell graft. The receptors originated from a human donor who donated a stem cell graft to a child with acute lymphoblastic leukemia.

This chain uses TRBV4-3 with TRBJ1-2; no clear D. The CDR3 is made up of 14 amino acids. Germline CDR1 is LGHNA and CDR2 is YSLEER. The ends were cut back, 1 base at V and 1 base at J, with 7 bases in the middle. CDR3 protein: CASSQGADNYGYTF. CDR3 DNA sequence: TGCGCCAGCAGCCAAGGAGCTGATAACTATGGCTACACCTTC.

This clonotype was observed at least ten times. J is TRBJ2-5 and V is TRBV12-3 or TRBV12-4; D uncertain. V was shortened by 3 bases and J by 5 bases, with 13 bases between the two germline ends. The CDR3 length is 14 residues. The CDR3 DNA follows: TGTGCCAGCAGTTTTTTCTCTCCCTCGGAGACCCAGTACTTC. Translation: CASSFFSPSETQYF.

This clonotype was detected many times. The chain joins TRBV3-1 to TRBJ2-5; unclear D gene. The V gene's germline CDR1 is LGHDT and CDR2 YNNKEL (reference sequence). The length of the CDR3 is 11 residues. The V and J ends lost 1 base and 5 bases respectively, with 2 bases between them. The CDR3 bases are TGTGCCAGCAGCCAAGTGGAGACCCAGTACTTC. Amino acid sequence: CASSQVETQYF.

This clonotype was observed at least ten times. The CDR3 region is CASSNQGSNQPQHF. The CDR3 nucleotides read TGTGCCAGCAGCAATCAGGGTAGCAATCAGCCCCAGCATTTT. The chain carries TRBV12-3 or TRBV12-4 and TRBJ1-5; D perhaps matches TRBD1 (5 bases). V lost 6 bases, J lost 0 bases, and 9 bases lay in between. The CDR3 totals 14 residues.

This clonotype was observed at least ten times. V and J are TRBV5-1 and TRBJ1-6; 8 bases are a match to TRBD1. The V and J ends lost 4 bases and 5 bases, in that order; junction bases with no gene match: 2. This CDR3 has 14 residues. Germline V gene lookup returns CDR1 SGHRS and CDR2 YFSETQ. CDR3 region: CASSPTGDNSPLHF. The CDR3 DNA reads TGCGCCAGCAGCCCGACAGGGGATAATTCACCCCTCCACTTT.

The table lists this clonotype with many counts. The chain joins TRBV7-9 to TRBJ2-6; 7 bases match TRBD2. CDR3 length: 17 residues. V dropped 4 bases and J dropped 0; count of bases not matched to a gene: 6. Germline assignment: CDR1 SEHNR and CDR2 FQNEAQ (reference sequence). The CDR3 reads CASSWLGGISGANVLTF. CDR3 coding DNA: TGTGCCAGCAGCTGGTTGGGAGGGATCTCTGGGGCCAACGTCCTGACTTTC.

The sample holds many counts of this clonotype. This rearrangement joins TRBV7-3 to TRBJ2-2, with no clear D. The CDR3 runs 15 residues. The germline V gene encodes CDR1 SGHTA and CDR2 FQGTGA. V was pared by 3 bases and J by 3 bases, with 11 bases between. The CDR3 protein is CASSLLGSHTGELFF. DNA for the CDR3: TGTGCCAGCAGCTTGTTGGGCAGTCACACCGGGGAGCTGTTTTTT.

This clonotype was counted ten times or more. The chain joins TRBV5-1 to TRBJ2-7; D may be TRBD2 (6 bases). The CDR3 contains 13 residues. The germline V gene encodes CDR1 SGHRS and CDR2 YFSETQ. V was trimmed by 0 bases and J by 5 bases, leaving 9 bases between them. For the CDR3, the DNA is TGCGCCAGCAGCTTGGTCGGGAGAAACGAGCAGTACTTC. This encodes CASSLVGRNEQYF.

This clonotype has at least ten counts. Here the CDR3 reads CASSLRDVNEKLFF. CDR3 coding DNA: TGCGCCAGCAGCTTGAGGGACGTTAATGAAAAACTGTTTTTT. The chain is built from TRBV5-1 and TRBJ1-4; tentative D call: TRBD1 (5 bases). Trimming stripped 1 base from V and 4 bases from J, with 8 bases between. The CDR3 totals 14 residues. The germline V gene encodes CDR1 SGHRS and CDR2 YFSETQ.

This clonotype was recorded many times. The CDR3 region has the DNA TGTGCCAGCAGCAAAGCTGAGATTCTTAGACAAGATAGCAATCAGCCCCAGCATTTT. As protein: CASSKAEILRQDSNQPQHF. The chain joins TRBV21-1 to TRBJ1-5. TRBV21-1 is listed as a pseudogene. The CDR3 contains 19 residues.

This clonotype was counted at least ten times. The chain links TRBV9 to TRBJ2-3; D unresolved. Germline CDR1 is SGDLS and CDR2 is YYNGEE. Trimming left V 4 bases short and J 0 bases short, with 12 bases between. This CDR3 region has 15 residues. CDR3 nucleotide sequence: TGTGCCAGCAGCAGCGACGGATCTAGCACAGATACGCAGTATTTT. Its protein is CASSSDGSSTDTQYF.

At least ten counts were recorded for this clonotype. The gene calls are TRBV27 and TRBJ2-3, with TRBD2 identical over 11 bases. The V and J ends lost 5 bases and 0 bases, in that order; junction bases with no gene match: 4. Germline assignment: CDR1 MNHEY and CDR2 SMNVEV (reference sequence). The CDR3 has 16 residues. This CDR3 is CASSPSGRPSTDTQYF. The CDR3 nucleotides are TGTGCCAGCAGTCCTAGCGGGAGGCCGAGCACAGATACGCAGTATTTT.

This clonotype was counted ten times or more. J is TRBJ2-1 and V is TRBV4-3; possibly TRBD2 for D (5 bases). V was pared by 1 base and J by 4 bases, with 20 bases between. Germline loops: CDR1 LGHNA, CDR2 YSLEER. The CDR3 is 18 amino acids. The CDR3 loop is CASSQGGYVGSQYNEQFF. DNA for the CDR3: TGCGCCAGCAGCCAAGGCGGCTACGTGGGGAGTCAATACAATGAGCAGTTCTTC.

This clonotype was detected many times. This chain connects TRBV29-1 to TRBJ2-2; the D is unclear. Between the trimmed V and J ends, which lost 6 bases and 9 bases, there was a span of 14 bases. Germline CDR1 is SQVTM and CDR2 is ANQGSEA. This CDR3 is built from 12 residues. Here the CDR3 reads CSVKSHSRELFF. As DNA, the CDR3 is TGCAGCGTGAAGAGCCATTCCAGGGAGCTGTTTTTT.

This clonotype appeared many times. The gene calls are TRBV5-6 and TRBJ1-2, with 8 bases identical to TRBD1. CDR1 is SGHDT, CDR2 YYEEEE, per germline. V trimming: 3 bases; J trimming: 2 bases; junction bases outside the gene matches: 9. The CDR3 runs to 16 residues. CDR3 nucleotide sequence: TGTGCCAGCAGCTCGACCGGACAGGGACTGAACTATGGCTACACCTTC. This gives the protein CASSSTGQGLNYGYTF.

This clonotype was seen repeatedly, ten times or more. This chain links TRBV5-6 with TRBJ2-7; maybe TRBD1 (6 bases). This CDR3 is built from 12 residues. The germline V gene encodes CDR1 SGHDT and CDR2 YYEEEE. CDR3 bases: TGTGCGGACAGACAAGTTACCTACGAGCAGTACTTC. It yields the protein CADRQVTYEQYF.

At least ten counts were recorded for this clonotype. The chain links TRBV10-3 to TRBJ1-2, with 7 positions matching TRBD1. The germline CDR1 and CDR2 sequences are ENHRY and SYGVKD. Unmatched junction bases numbered 5, after V lost 10 bases and J lost 3 bases. The CDR3 length is 12 residues. The CDR3 DNA is TGTGCCACCTTCGACAGGGACTATGGCTACACCTTC. This sequence encodes CATFDRDYGYTF.

The V call is TRBV18, the J call TRBJ2-7, with D uncertain. V gave up 2 bases and J gave up 5 bases, with 16 bases separating them. Germline V gene sequence: CDR1 KGHSH, CDR2 LQKENI. The CDR3 has 15 amino acids. CDR3 nucleotides: TGTGCCAGCTCACCAGCCGCGGCCCGGCCCGACGAGCAGTACTTC. Translating it yields CASSPAAARPDEQYF.

This clonotype has ten or more counts. The chain recombines TRBV14 with TRBJ2-5; D is perhaps TRBD1 (5 bases). The CDR3 totals 13 residues. The V gene's germline CDR1 is SGHDN and CDR2 FVKESK. V lost 4 bases to trimming and J lost 5 bases, with 11 bases between them. The CDR3 DNA is TGTGCCAGCAGCCGACAGATTCGGGAGACCCAGTACTTC. The encoded protein is CASSRQIRETQYF.

In this sample, this clonotype turned up many times. The chain carries TRBV5-1 and TRBJ2-1; D is perhaps TRBD1 or TRBD2 (6 bases each). The V gene's germline CDR1 is SGHRS and CDR2 YFSETQ. The CDR3 totals 16 residues. V was shortened by 1 base and J by 6 bases, with 17 bases between the two germline ends. DNA for the CDR3: TGCGCCAGCAGCTTGACGGTAGGGGGACTTAGCAATGAGCAGTTCTTC. This encodes CASSLTVGGLSNEQFF.

The table lists this clonotype with many counts. The gene calls are TRBV6-5 and TRBJ2-1, with D uncertain. Germline-derived CDR1 and CDR2 are MNHEY and SVGAGI. Trimming shortened V by 2 bases and J by 5 bases, and 13 bases separated the two germline ends. This CDR3 is 15 amino acids long. CDR3 DNA sequence: TGTGCCAGCAGTTACAACCCCGACGGGCACAATGAGCAGTTCTTC. Its protein is CASSYNPDGHNEQFF.

V usage is TRBV5-1 and J usage is TRBJ2-5; 8 nucleotides align to TRBD1. CDR1 SGHRS and CDR2 YFSETQ come from the germline V gene. V lost 4 bases to trimming and J lost 1 base; unmatched junction nucleotides: 9. This CDR3 is 16 amino acids long. CDR3 sequence (DNA): TGCGCCAGCAGCCCCTCCCCGGGACAGGCCCAAGAGACCCAGTACTTC. Amino acids: CASSPSPGQAQETQYF.

This clonotype was picked up many times. V is TRBV3-1 and J is TRBJ1-6; D ambiguous. This CDR3 is 17 amino acids long. V lost 0 bases, J lost 4 bases, and 13 bases lay in between. Germline CDR1 reads LGHDT; CDR2 reads YNNKEL (reference sequence). CDR3 residues: CASSQDRYGRYNSPLHF. In nucleotides, the CDR3 is TGTGCCAGCAGCCAAGATCGATACGGCAGATATAATTCACCCCTCCACTTT.

This clonotype showed up many times. This chain joins TRBV12-3 or TRBV12-4 and TRBJ2-3, with a possible D match to TRBD1 (6 bases). CDR3 length equals 14 residues. The ends were cut back, 7 bases at V and 1 base at J, with 12 bases in the middle. The chain's CDR3 is CASILRTGTDTQYF. The CDR3 region has the DNA TGTGCCAGCATCCTAAGGACAGGCACAGATACGCAGTATTTT.

This clonotype was detected ten times or more. CDR3 in amino acids: CASSLVGSLETQYF. The CDR3 bases are TGCGCCAGCAGCTTGGTTGGGAGTTTAGAGACCCAGTACTTC. This sequence joins TRBV5-1 and TRBJ2-5, with D perhaps matching TRBD2 (5 bases). The ends were cut back, 0 bases at V and 4 bases at J, with 10 bases in the middle. The CDR3 is 14 amino acids. Germline V CDR1 and CDR2: SGHRS, YFSETQ.

In this sample, this clonotype turned up many times. V usage is TRBV20-1 and J usage is TRBJ1-5; TRBD1 is a possible D gene (6 bases). The CDR3 contains 15 residues. V shed 1 base and J shed 2 bases, with 12 bases lying between them. Germline values: CDR1 DFQATT, CDR2 SNEGSKA (reference sequence). The CDR3 coding sequence is TGCAGTGCTAGAGGGGGGGCGGGGGGCAATCAGCCCCAGCATTTT. Residues: CSARGGAGGNQPQHF.

At least ten counts were recorded for this clonotype. The chain is built from TRBV4-1 and TRBJ2-6; TRBD2 agrees at 9 bases. V shed 2 bases, J shed 0 bases, and the junction held 11 bases outside the gene matches. The CDR3 totals 20 residues. Germline assignment: CDR1 MGHRA and CDR2 YSYEKL. Written as DNA, the CDR3 is TGCGCCAGCAGCCAAAGAGAAGGCACTAGCGGGTACTCTGGGGCCAACGTCCTGACTTTC. Translation gives CASSQREGTSGYSGANVLTF.